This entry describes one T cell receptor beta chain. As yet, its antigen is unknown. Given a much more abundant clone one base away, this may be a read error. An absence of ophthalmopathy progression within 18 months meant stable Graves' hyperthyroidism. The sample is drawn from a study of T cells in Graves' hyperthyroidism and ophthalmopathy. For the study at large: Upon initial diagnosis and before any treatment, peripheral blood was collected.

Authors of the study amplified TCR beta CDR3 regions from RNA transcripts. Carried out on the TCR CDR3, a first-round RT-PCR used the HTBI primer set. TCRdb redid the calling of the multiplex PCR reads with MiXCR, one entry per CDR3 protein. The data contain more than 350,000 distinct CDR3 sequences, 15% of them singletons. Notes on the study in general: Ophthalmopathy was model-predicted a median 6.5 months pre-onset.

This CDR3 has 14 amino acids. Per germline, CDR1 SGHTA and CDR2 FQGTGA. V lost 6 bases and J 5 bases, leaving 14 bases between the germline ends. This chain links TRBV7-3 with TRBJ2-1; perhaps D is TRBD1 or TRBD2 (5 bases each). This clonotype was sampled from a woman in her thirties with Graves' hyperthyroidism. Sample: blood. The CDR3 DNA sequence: TGTGCCAGCAGAGTAGACAGCGGAGACAATGAGCAGTTCTTC. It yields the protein CASRVDSGDNEQFF.